This entry lists 4 T cell receptor beta chains sequenced from one sample in a study of blood T cell repertoires in COVID-19. The repertoire was sequenced with immunoSEQ multiplex PCR; TCRdb's copy has only in-frame clones and lacks some. This table holds about 260,000 clones, 80% to 90% found once. The sequenced sample was PBMCs or T cells enriched from blood (not recorded which). These receptor sequences come from a woman between 18 and 29 years old who had recovered from COVID-19.

The chain uses TRBV7-8 and TRBJ1-6, with unresolved D. The V end lost 0 bases, the J end lost 7 bases, and 7 bases lay between the germline ends. The CDR3 is made up of 14 amino acids. Germline V gene lookup returns CDR1 SGHVS and CDR2 FQNEAQ. The CDR3 DNA sequence: TGTGCCAGCAGCTTAGCGAACGGGAATTCACCCCTCCACTTT. Protein sequence: CASSLANGNSPLHF.

CDR3 DNA sequence: TGTGCCAGCAGCGTAGCGGTCTCTGGGGCCAACGTCCTGACTTTC. It specifies CASSVAVSGANVLTF. The chain links TRBV5-4 to TRBJ2-6; D might be TRBD2 (6 bases). The CDR3 spans 15 residues. CDR1 is SGHNT and CDR2 is YYREEE in the germline V gene (reference sequence). Trimming took 4 bases from V and 0 from J, leaving 8 bases between them. The full variable domain, completed using reference TRBV5-4 and TRBJ2-6, is ETGVTQSPTHLIKTRGQQVTLRCSSQSGHNTVSWYQQALGQGPQFIFQYYREEENGRGNFPPRFSGLQFPNYSSELNVNALELDDSALYLCASSVAVSGANVLTFGAGSRLTVL.

This chain uses TRBV19 with TRBJ2-1; 7 nucleotides line up with TRBD2. Germline CDR1 and CDR2: LNHDA and SQIVND (reference sequence). The CDR3 totals 14 residues. The J segment lost 4 bases and the V segment lost 3 bases, leaving 3 bases of the junction unmatched. CDR3 nucleotide sequence: TGTGCCAGTAGTATGATGGGGGGGTACAATGAGCAGTTCTTC. Protein sequence: CASSMMGGYNEQFF.

V gene TRBV28 combines with J gene TRBJ2-5; TRBD1 matches 8 bases. The CDR3 runs 15 residues. CDR1 and CDR2 from the germline V gene are MDHEN and SYDVKM. Germline trimming cut 5 bases from V and 5 bases from J; bases unmatched to any gene: 10. CDR3 region: CASSPDRGQRETQYF. CDR3 DNA sequence: TGTGCCAGCAGTCCCGACAGGGGTCAGCGTGAGACCCAGTACTTC.